This T cell receptor (beta chain) was observed in a study of cytomegalovirus exposure and HLA in healthy donors. Study outcomes and limitations: Rates of TCR association differed by HLA locus in a later analysis, with DRB1 highest and HLA-C lowest.

PCR primers comprised 60 Vbeta and 13 Jbeta primers. The repertoire was sequenced with immunoSEQ multiplex PCR; TCRdb's copy has only in-frame clones and lacks some. The data hold hundreds of thousands of clones, with more than 60% observed a single time. On this clone itself: Its specificity is unknown.

Germline V lookup: CDR1 SEHNR, CDR2 FQNEAQ (reference sequence). This CDR3 has 15 residues. Losses at the gene ends were 5 bases for V and 5 bases for J; bases not matched to a gene: 5. The TCR sequence derives from a woman aged 60-75 years in good health and CMV-seropositive. The rearrangement links TRBV7-9 to TRBJ2-5, with 13 bases fitting TRBD2. The sample comprised PBMCs. DNA of the CDR3: TGTGCCAGCAGCGTAGGACTAGCGGGAGTTGAGACCCAGTACTTC. Residues: CASSVGLAGVETQYF.